A selection of T cell receptor beta chains follows, all from one sample in a study of blood T cell repertoires in COVID-19. Produced via immunoSEQ multiplex PCR; TCRdb's table is partial and in-frame only. Of tens of thousands of clones in the sample, around 90% were seen once. Material for sequencing was peripheral blood. These receptors were collected from a man aged 50 or older with COVID-19, enrolled during active disease. The CDR3 runs from the conserved cysteine through the conserved F or W.

TRBJ1-3 | TRBV7-2 | CASSWKTGGGSSGNTIYF
TRBJ1-6 | TRBV9 | CASSFGTGADSPLHF
TRBJ2-3 | TRBV24-1 | CATSPAGKSVNTQYF
TRBJ1-3 | TRBV7-9 | CASSRWTGDGNPSGNTIYF
TRBJ1-2 | TRBV19 | CASSIGTGSLYGYTF
TRBJ2-7 | TRBV7-2 | CASSLGAGPNYEQYF
TRBJ2-6 | TRBV7-9 | CASSYHRGQGAFGANVLTF
TRBJ2-1 | TRBV10-3 | CAIRGDRGNNEQFF
TRBJ2-1 | TRBV7-8 | CASSSDSSLNEQFF
TRBJ2-7 | TRBV6-5 | CASSYLSRGAAYEQYF
TRBJ2-7 | TRBV5-1 | CASSLASESLYEQYF
TRBJ2-1 | TRBV11-2 | CASSLRWPGFEQFF
TRBJ1-4 | TRBV9 | CASSLYRGSIF
TRBJ2-3 | TRBV18 | CASSARLRDKTDTQYF
TRBJ2-7 | TRBV6-5 | CASSYVQGAEQYF
TRBJ2-1 | TRBV19 | CASTLVGSGRGYNEQFF
TRBJ1-1 | TRBV30 | CAWSRGTVKDDTEAFF
TRBJ2-7 | TRBV5-8 | CASSLGPDYYSYEQYF
TRBJ1-1 | TRBV7-9 | CASSPQGRNTEAFF
TRBJ2-7 | TRBV5-1 | CASTRDRGYEQYF
TRBJ2-5 | TRBV11-2 | CASRQRASGSGETQYF
TRBJ1-6 | TRBV3-1/TRBV3-2 | CASSQEDRRGSPLHF
TRBJ2-4 | TRBV5-1 | CASSPQTGVAKNIQYF
TRBJ2-7 | TRBV7-9 | CASSPTKGQASSYEQYF
TRBJ2-1 | TRBV4-3 | CASSQHGGYNEQFF
TRBJ1-1 | TRBV6-6 | CASSYFAGERSFF
TRBJ1-2 | TRBV7-8 | CASSLEIGRTGAGGYTF
TRBJ2-1 | TRBV4-2 | CASSQGGGGRGNEQFF
TRBJ1-2 | TRBV2 | CASSEFVTAANYGYTF
TRBJ2-6 | TRBV15 | CATSSSGAYSGANVLTF
TRBJ1-1 | TRBV6-5 | CASSHGQITEAFF
TRBJ1-5 | TRBV18 | CASSPGQGNQPQHF
TRBJ2-2 | TRBV29-1 | CSVARNTGELFF
TRBJ2-1 | TRBV7-2 | CASSLAPPGQGWGNEQFF
TRBJ2-3 | TRBV7-2 | CASSLKRETDTQYF
TRBJ2-1 | TRBV7-8 | CASSFTRGNEQFF
TRBJ2-3 | TRBV2 | CASSRQGALSADTQYF
TRBJ2-3 | TRBV7-3 | CASSPGTSGRDTQYF
TRBJ1-2 | TRBV11-2 | CASSSIRQGFGYTF
TRBJ1-4 | TRBV2 | CASSELEEKLFF
TRBJ2-5 | TRBV6-5 | CASSYGTSGSLETQYF
TRBJ2-7 | TRBV3-1/TRBV3-2 | CASSQGGKRESSYEQYF
TRBJ2-2 | TRBV6-4 | CASSSIGVTGELFF
TRBJ1-3 | TRBV28 | CASSYSRGTGPGNTIYF
TRBJ1-2 | TRBV11-2 | CASSTHRRHIYGYTF
TRBJ2-7 | TRBV7-3 | CASSLTEQNEQYF
TRBJ2-1 | TRBV29-1 | CSVEASYEQFF
TRBJ1-6 | TRBV5-4 | CASSRLGERSPLHF
TRBJ2-7 | TRBV18 | CASSGPGAYEQYF
TRBJ2-1 | TRBV5-1 | CASSLGQLGSNEQFF
TRBJ1-2 | TRBV4-1 | CASSKTPRQHENYGYTF
TRBJ2-7 | TRBV14 | CASSRDRANEQYF
TRBJ2-7 | TRBV5-5 | CASSLERVGSGYEQYF